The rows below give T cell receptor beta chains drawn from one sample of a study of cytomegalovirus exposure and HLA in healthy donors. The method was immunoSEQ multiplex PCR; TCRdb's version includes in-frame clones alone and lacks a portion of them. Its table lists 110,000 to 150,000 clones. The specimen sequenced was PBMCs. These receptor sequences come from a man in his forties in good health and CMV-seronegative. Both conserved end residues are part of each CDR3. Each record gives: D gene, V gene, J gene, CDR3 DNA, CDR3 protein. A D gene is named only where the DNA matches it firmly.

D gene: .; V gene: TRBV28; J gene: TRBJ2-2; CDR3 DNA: TGTGCCAGCAGTTTGACAGGAGATACGAACACCGGGGAGCTGTTTTTT; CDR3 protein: CASSLTGDTNTGELFF
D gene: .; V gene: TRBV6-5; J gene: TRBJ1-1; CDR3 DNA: TGTGCCAGCAGTTATGGGCAGGGTCGCGGCACTGAAGCTTTCTTT; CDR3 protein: CASSYGQGRGTEAFF
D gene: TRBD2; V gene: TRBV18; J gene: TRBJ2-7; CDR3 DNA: TGTGCCAGCTCGACTAGCTTAGCGGGGCCCTTCTCCTACGAGCAGTACTTC; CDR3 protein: CASSTSLAGPFSYEQYF
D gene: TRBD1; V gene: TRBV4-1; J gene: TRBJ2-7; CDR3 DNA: TGCGCCAGCAGCCACCCGGGACAGGGGCTCTACGAGCAGTACTTC; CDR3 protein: CASSHPGQGLYEQYF
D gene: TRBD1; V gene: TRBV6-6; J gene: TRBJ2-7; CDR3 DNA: TGTGCCAGCATGGGGACAGACCGATACGAGCAGTACTTC; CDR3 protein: CASMGTDRYEQYF
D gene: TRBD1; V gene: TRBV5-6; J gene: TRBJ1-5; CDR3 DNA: TGTGCCAGCAGCTTGCGACAGGGCAATAGCAATCAGCCCCAGCATTTT; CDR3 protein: CASSLRQGNSNQPQHF
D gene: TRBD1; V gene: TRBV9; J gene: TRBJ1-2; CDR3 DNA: TGTGCCAGCAGCGTATCAGGACAGGGTGTGGATGGCTACACCTTC; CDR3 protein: CASSVSGQGVDGYTF
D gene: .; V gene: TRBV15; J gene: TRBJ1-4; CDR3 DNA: TGTGCCACCAGCCGCCAGAATGAAAAACTGTTTTTT; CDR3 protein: CATSRQNEKLFF
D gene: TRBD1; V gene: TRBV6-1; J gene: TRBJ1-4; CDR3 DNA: TGTGCCAGCAGTGGCAACCGGGACAGGATTGCAACTAATGAAAAACTGTTTTTT; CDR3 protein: CASSGNRDRIATNEKLFF
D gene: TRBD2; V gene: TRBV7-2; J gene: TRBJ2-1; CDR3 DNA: TGTGCCAGCAGCTCCCAGGGTAGCGGGGGCGAATACAATGAGCAGTTCTTC; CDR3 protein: CASSSQGSGGEYNEQFF
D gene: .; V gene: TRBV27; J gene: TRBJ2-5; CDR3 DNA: TGTGCCAGCAGTTTATCGGCCATGAGGGCCCAAGAGACCCAGTACTTC; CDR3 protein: CASSLSAMRAQETQYF
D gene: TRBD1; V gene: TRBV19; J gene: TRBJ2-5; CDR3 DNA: TGTGCCAGTAGTGCACACCGGGACAGCACCCAAGAGACCCAGTACTTC; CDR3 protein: CASSAHRDSTQETQYF
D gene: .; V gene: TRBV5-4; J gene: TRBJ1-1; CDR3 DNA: TGTGCCAGCAGCTTGCCGGGAAAAAGGAACACTGAAGCTTTCTTT; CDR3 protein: CASSLPGKRNTEAFF
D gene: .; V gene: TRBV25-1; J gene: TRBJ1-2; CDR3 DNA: TGTGCCAGCAGTACAGATCTCCACTATGGCTACACCTTC; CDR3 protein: CASSTDLHYGYTF
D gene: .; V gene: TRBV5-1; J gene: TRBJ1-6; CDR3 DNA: TGCGCCAGCAGCTTGAATCTACTAAGTGGATCCTATAATTCACCCCTCCACTTT; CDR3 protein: CASSLNLLSGSYNSPLHF
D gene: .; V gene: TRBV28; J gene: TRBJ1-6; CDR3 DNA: TGTGCCAGCAGTTTTCCGGCCAGGGCCTATAATTCACCCCTCCACTTT; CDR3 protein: CASSFPARAYNSPLHF
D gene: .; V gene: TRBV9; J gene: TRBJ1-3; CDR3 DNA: TGTGCCAGCAGCGTAGTCGGCAGGGTGACCTCTGGAAACACCATATATTTT; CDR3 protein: CASSVVGRVTSGNTIYF
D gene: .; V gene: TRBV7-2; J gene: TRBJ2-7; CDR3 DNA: TGTGCCAGCAGCTTAGCCGGGTCTATGGGCGAGCAGTACTTC; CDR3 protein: CASSLAGSMGEQYF
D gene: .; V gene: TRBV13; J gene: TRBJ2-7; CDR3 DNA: TGTGCCAGCAGCTTAGGTTGGCAGGGTCTCTCTCCCCACGAGCAGTACTTC; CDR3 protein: CASSLGWQGLSPHEQYF
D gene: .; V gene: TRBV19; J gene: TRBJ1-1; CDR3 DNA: TGTGCCAGTAGTATAGGGGGGCGATGGACTGAAGCTTTCTTT; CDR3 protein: CASSIGGRWTEAFF
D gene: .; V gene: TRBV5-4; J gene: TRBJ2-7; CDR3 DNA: TGTGCCAGCAGCTCGGACTTCTACGAGCAGTACTTC; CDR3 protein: CASSSDFYEQYF
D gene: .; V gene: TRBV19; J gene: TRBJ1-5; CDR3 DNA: TGTGCCAGTAGTATGTACACCTATCAGCCCCAGCATTTT; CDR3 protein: CASSMYTYQPQHF
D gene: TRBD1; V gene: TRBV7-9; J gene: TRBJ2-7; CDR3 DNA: TGTGCCAGCAGCTTAATGGGGACAGGGGCTTCCTACGAGCAGTACTTC; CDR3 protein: CASSLMGTGASYEQYF
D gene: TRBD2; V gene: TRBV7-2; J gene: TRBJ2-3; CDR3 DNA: TGTGCCAGCAGCTTAGCTAGCGGGGGGATAGATACGCAGTATTTT; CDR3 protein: CASSLASGGIDTQYF
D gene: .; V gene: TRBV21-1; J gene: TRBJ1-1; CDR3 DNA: TGTGCCAGCAGCAGACAGGGTCGTAGGAACACTGAAGCTTTCTTT; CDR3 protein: CASSRQGRRNTEAFF
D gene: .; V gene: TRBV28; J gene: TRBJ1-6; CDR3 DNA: TGTGCCAGCAGTTTTGGTGGGCTCACGAATTCACCCCTCCACTTT; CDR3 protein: CASSFGGLTNSPLHF
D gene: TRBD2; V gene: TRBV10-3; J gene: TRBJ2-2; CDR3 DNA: TGTGCCATCACCTCTAGCGGGGCTAACACCGGGGAGCTGTTTTTT; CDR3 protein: CAITSSGANTGELFF
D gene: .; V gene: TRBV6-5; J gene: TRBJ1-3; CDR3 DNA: TGTGCCAGCAGTCGCGAGGGCGGTCAGGGAAACACCATATATTTT; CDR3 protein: CASSREGGQGNTIYF
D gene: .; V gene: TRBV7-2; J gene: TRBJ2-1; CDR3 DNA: TGTGCCAGCAGCTTAGTTTTCGGGGGTGGAGACGATGAGCAGTTCTTC; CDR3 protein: CASSLVFGGGDDEQFF
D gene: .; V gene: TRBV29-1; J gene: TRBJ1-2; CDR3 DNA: TGCAGCGTTGTTAGCGGATTTAACTATGGCTACACCTTC; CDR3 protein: CSVVSGFNYGYTF
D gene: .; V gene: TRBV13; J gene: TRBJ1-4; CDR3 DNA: TGTGCCAGCAGCTTCCAGGAGGGAAAAATTCAAACTAATGAAAAACTGTTTTTT; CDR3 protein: CASSFQEGKIQTNEKLFF
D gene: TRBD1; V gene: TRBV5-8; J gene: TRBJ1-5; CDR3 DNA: TGTGCCAGCAGCTTGTGGGACAGGAGCAATCAGCCCCAGCATTTT; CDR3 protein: CASSLWDRSNQPQHF
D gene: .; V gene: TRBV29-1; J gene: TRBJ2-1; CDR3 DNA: TGCAGCGTTGAAGGGGGGCTCTCCTACAATGAGCAGTTCTTC; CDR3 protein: CSVEGGLSYNEQFF
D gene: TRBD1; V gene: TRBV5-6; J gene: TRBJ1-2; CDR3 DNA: TGTGCCAGCAGCTTGGACACAGGGGGCGGCTATGGCTACACCTTC; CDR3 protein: CASSLDTGGGYGYTF
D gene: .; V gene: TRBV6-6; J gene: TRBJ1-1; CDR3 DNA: TGTGCCAGCAGCAGGGACAAGGGAACTGAAGCTTTCTTT; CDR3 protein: CASSRDKGTEAFF
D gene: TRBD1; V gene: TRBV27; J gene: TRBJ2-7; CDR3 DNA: TGTGCCAGCAGTTTAGTCGGGTTCGGGACAGCCTACGAGCAGTACTTC; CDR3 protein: CASSLVGFGTAYEQYF
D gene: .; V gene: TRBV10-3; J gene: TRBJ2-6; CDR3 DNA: TGTGCCATCAGCCGGGTGGCCGTTAGCTCTGGGGCCAACGTCCTGACTTTC; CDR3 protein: CAISRVAVSSGANVLTF
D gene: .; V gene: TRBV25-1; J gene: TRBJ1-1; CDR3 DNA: TGTGCCAGCAGTCCCTTGGAGGGGTGGAACACTGAAGCTTTCTTT; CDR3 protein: CASSPLEGWNTEAFF
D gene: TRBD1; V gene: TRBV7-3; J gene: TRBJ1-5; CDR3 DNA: TGTGCCAGCAGCCCGACAGGGAGCAATCAGCCCCAGCATTTT; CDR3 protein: CASSPTGSNQPQHF
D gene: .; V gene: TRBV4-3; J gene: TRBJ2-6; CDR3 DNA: TGCGCCAGCAGCCAAGATGGAGCGGGCTCTGGGGCCAACGTCCTGACTTTC; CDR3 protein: CASSQDGAGSGANVLTF
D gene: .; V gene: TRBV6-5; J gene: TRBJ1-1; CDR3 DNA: TGTGCCAGCAGTTACTCGAACCCAGGTGAAGCTTTCTTT; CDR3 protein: CASSYSNPGEAFF
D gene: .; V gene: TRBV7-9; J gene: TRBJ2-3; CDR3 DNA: TGTGCCAGCAGCTTAGTCCAGGGGGGTGATACGCAGTATTTT; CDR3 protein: CASSLVQGGDTQYF
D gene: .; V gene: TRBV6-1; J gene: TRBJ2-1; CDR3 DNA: TGTGCCAGCAGTGTTCTTTGGCGGGGCACTTCCTACAATGAGCAGTTCTTC; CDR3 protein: CASSVLWRGTSYNEQFF
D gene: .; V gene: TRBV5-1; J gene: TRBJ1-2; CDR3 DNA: TGCGCCAGCAGCTTGGTCCCAGGGGCTCGCGGCTACACCTTC; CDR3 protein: CASSLVPGARGYTF
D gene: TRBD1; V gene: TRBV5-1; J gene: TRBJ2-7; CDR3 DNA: TGCGCCAGCAGCCGGATGGGGACAGGGGTCTACGAGCAGTACTTC; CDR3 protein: CASSRMGTGVYEQYF
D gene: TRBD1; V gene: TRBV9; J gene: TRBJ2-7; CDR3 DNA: TGTGCCAGCAGCACAGGTACAGGGGGCTTGTTCTACGAGCAGTACTTC; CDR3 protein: CASSTGTGGLFYEQYF
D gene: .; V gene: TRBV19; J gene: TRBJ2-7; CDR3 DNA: TGTGCCAGTTCTATAGGACAGAAGACCTACGAGCAGTACTTC; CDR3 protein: CASSIGQKTYEQYF
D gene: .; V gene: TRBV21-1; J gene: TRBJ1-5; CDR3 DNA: TGTGCCAGCAGCAAACCCCGACAGGGGGCAAGACAGCCCCAGCATTTT; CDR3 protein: CASSKPRQGARQPQHF
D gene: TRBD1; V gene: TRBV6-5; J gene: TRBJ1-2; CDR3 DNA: TGTGCCAGCAGTTACCCGACAGGGGGCGACTATGGCTACACCTTC; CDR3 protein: CASSYPTGGDYGYTF